This TCR beta chain emerged from a study of cytomegalovirus exposure and HLA in healthy donors. The study ran its PCR with 60 Vbeta and 13 Jbeta primers. TCRdb's copy holds only in-frame clones and misses some; the assay was immunoSEQ multiplex PCR. This table has about 140,000 clones, about two thirds appearing once. The CDR3 consists of 14 residues. The V gene lost 5 bases and the J gene lost 0 bases, with 10 bases spanning the gap. Germline V gives CDR1 SGHDN, CDR2 FVKESK. The sequenced sample was PBMCs. This receptor was identified in a man between 60 and 70 years old in good health and CMV-seronegative. The J gene is TRBJ2-5, the V gene TRBV14; D is possibly TRBD2 (5 bases). CDR3 coding DNA: TGTGCCAGCAGCGCGGGCAGGTACCAAGAGACCCAGTACTTC. This translates into CASSAGRYQETQYF. Based on the CDR3 plus reference TRBV14 and TRBJ2-5, the full variable domain is EAGVTQFPSHSVIEKGQTVTLRCDPISGHDNLYWYRRVMGKEIKFLLHFVKESKQDESGMPNNRFLAERTGGTYSTLKVQPAELEDSGVYFCASSAGRYQETQYFGPGTRLLVL.